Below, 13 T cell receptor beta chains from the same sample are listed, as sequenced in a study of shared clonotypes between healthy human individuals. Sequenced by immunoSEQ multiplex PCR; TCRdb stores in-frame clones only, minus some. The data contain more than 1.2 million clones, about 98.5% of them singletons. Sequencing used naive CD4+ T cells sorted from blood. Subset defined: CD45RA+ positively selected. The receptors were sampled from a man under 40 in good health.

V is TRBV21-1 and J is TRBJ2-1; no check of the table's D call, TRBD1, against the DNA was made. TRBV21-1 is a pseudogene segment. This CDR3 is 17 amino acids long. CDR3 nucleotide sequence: TGTGCCAGCATACCACTGGCGGACAGGGATACCAAGAATGAGCAGTTCTTC. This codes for CASIPLADRDTKNEQFF.

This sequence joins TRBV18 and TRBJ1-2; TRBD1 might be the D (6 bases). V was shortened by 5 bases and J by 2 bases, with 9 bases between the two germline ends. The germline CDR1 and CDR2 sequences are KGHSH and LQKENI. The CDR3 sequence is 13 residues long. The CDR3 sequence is CASSTGQNYGYTF. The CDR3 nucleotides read TGTGCCAGCTCAACCGGACAGAACTATGGCTACACCTTC.

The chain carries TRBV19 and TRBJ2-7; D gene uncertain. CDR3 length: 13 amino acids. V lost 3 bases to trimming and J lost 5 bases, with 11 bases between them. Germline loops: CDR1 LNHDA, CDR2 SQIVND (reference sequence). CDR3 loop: CASSISGGHEQYF. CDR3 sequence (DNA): TGTGCCAGTAGTATCAGTGGCGGTCACGAGCAGTACTTC. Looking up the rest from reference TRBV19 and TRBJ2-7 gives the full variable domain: DGGITQSPKYLFRKEGQNVTLSCEQNLNHDAMYWYRQDPGQGLRLIYYSQIVNDFQKGDIAEGYSVSREKKESFPLTVTSAQKNPTAFYLCASSISGGHEQYFGPGTRLTVT.

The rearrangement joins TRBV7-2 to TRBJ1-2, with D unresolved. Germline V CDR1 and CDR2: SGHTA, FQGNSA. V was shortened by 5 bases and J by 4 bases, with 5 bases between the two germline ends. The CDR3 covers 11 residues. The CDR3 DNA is TGTGCCAGCAGCCGGGTCTATGGCTACACCTTC. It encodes CASSRVYGYTF.

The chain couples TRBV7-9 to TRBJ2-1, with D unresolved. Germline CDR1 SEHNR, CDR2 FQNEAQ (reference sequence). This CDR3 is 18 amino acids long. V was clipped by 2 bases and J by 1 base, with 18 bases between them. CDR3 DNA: TGTGCCAGCAGCTTATCCAGTCGGAGTCGGCGATCCTACAATGAGCAGTTCTTC. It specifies CASSLSSRSRRSYNEQFF.

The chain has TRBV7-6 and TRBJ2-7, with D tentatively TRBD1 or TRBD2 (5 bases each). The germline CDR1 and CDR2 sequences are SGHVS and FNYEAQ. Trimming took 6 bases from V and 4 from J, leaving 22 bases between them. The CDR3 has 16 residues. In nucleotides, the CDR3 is TGTGCCAGCAGACTGGGGACGGCAGGGACGGGATACGAGCAGTACTTC. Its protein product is CASRLGTAGTGYEQYF.

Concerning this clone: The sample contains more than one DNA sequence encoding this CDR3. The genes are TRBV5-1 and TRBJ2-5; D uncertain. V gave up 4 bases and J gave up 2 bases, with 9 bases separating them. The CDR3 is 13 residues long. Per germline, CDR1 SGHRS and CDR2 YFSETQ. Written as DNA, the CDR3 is TGCGCCAGCAGCCGTCCCGGGCAAGAGACCCAGTACTTC. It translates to CASSRPGQETQYF.

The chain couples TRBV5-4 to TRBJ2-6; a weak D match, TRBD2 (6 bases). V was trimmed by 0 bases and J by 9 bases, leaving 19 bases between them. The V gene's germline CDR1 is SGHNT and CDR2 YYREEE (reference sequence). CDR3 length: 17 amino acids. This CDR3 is CASSLVGGGSRGNVLTF. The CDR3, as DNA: TGTGCCAGCAGCTTGGTGGGGGGAGGCTCCCGCGGCAACGTCCTGACTTTC.

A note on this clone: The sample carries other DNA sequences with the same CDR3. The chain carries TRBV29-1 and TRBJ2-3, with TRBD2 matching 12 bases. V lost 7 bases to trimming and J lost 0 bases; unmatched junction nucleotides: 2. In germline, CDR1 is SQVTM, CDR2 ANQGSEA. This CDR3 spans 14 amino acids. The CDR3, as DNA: TGCAGCGGAGGGACTAGCGGGAGCACAGATACGCAGTATTTT. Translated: CSGGTSGSTDTQYF.

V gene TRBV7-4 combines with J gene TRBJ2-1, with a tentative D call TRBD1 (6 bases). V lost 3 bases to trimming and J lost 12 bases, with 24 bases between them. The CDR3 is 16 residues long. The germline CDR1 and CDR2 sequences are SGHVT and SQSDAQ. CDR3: CASSFIDRKLKTGQFF. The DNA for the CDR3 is TGTGCCAGCAGCTTTATAGACAGGAAACTAAAAACGGGGCAGTTCTTC.

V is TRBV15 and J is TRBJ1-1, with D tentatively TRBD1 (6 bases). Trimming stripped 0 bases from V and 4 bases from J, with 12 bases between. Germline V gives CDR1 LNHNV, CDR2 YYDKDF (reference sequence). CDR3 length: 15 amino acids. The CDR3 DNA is TGTGCCACCAGCAGAGATCGGACCAGGGGCACTGAAGCTTTCTTT. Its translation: CATSRDRTRGTEAFF.

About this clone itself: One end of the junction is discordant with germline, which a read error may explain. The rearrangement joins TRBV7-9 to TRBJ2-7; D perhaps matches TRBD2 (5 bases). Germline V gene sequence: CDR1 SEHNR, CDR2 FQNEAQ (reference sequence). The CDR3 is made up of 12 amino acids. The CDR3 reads CASRLGGYEQYF. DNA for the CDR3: TGTGCCAGCAGGTTAGGAGGCTACGAGCAGTACTTC.

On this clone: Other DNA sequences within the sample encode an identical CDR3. CDR3 protein: CSASPSETQYF. The CDR3 DNA follows: TGCAGTGCTTCTCCTTCGGAGACCCAGTACTTC. The chain couples TRBV20-1 to TRBJ2-5; D unclear. V lost 5 bases and J lost 5, with 9 bases in between. The CDR3 runs 11 residues. Germline assignment: CDR1 DFQATT and CDR2 SNEGSKA (reference sequence).